This T cell receptor (beta chain) was sequenced during a study of identical twins. Trimming shortened V by 7 bases and J by 6 bases, and 9 bases separated the two germline ends. The CDR3 consists of 11 residues. Germline V gene data show CDR1 as SQVTM and CDR2 as ANQGSEA. Unique molecular identifiers were in the cDNA, with template-switch universal primer binding. TCRdb re-called the 5' RACE reads with MiXCR, one entry per CDR3 protein. This table holds roughly 1,500,000 distinct CDR3 sequences, 25% to 35% found once. The source is a newborn girl in good health. This rearrangement joins TRBV29-1 to TRBJ2-2, with D uncertain. The source material was cord blood. Written as DNA, the CDR3 is TGCAGCGCCATAAGCGCCGGGGAGCTGTTTTTT. Amino acid sequence: CSAISAGELFF.